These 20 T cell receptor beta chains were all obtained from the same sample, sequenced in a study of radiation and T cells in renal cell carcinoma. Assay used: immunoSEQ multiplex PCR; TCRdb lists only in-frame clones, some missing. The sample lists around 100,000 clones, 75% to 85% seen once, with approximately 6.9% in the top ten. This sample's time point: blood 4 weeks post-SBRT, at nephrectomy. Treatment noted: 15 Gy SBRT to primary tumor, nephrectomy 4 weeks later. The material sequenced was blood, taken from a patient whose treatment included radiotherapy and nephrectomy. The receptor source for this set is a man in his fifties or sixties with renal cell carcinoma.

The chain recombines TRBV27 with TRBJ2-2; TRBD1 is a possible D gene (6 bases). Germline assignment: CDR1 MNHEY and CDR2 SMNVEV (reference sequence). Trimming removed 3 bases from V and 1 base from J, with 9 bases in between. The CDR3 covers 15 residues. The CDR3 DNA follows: TGTGCCAGCAGTTTCCAGACAGGGAACACCGGGGAGCTGTTTTTT. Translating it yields CASSFQTGNTGELFF.

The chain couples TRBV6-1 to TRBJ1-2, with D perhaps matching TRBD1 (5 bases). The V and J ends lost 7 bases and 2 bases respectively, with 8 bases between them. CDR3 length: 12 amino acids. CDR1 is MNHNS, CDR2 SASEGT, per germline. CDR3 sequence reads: CASTAGNYGYTF. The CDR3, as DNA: TGTGCCAGCACGGCAGGGAACTATGGCTACACCTTC.

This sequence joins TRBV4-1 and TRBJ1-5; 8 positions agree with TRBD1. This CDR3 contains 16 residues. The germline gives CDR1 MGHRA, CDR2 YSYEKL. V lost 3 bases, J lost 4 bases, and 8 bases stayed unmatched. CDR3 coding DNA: TGCGCCAGCAGCCACCCCGGACAGGGTGCTAATCAGCCCCAGCATTTT. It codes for CASSHPGQGANQPQHF.

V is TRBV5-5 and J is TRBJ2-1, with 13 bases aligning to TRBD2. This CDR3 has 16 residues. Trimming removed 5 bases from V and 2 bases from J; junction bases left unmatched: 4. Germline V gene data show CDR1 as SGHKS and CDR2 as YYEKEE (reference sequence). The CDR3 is CASRPGLAGAYNEQFF. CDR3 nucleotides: TGTGCCAGCAGGCCTGGACTAGCGGGGGCCTACAATGAGCAGTTCTTC.

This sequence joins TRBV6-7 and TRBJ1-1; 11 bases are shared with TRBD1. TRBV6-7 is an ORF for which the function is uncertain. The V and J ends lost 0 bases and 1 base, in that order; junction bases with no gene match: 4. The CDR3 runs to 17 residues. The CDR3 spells CASSYSGTGGRNTEAFF. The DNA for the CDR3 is TGTGCCAGCAGTTACTCTGGGACAGGGGGGAGGAACACTGAAGCTTTCTTT.

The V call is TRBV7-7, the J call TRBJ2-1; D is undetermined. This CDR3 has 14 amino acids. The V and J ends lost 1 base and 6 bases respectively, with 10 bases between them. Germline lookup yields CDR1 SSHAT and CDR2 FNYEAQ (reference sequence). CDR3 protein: CASSLGGSSNEQFF. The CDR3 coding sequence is TGTGCCAGCAGCTTAGGAGGTAGCTCCAATGAGCAGTTCTTC.

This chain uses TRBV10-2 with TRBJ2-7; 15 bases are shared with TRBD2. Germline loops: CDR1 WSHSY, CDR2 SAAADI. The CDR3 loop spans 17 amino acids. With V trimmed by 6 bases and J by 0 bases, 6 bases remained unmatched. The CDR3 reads CASRGTSGRPPSYEQYF. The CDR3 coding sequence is TGCGCCAGCAGGGGGACTAGCGGGAGGCCTCCCTCCTACGAGCAGTACTTC.

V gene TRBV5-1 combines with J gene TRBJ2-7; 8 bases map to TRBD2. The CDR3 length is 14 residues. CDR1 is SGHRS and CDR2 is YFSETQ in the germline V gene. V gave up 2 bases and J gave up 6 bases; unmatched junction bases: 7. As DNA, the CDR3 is TGCGCCAGCAGCTTAGGGTTGGCGGGAGGCGAGCAGTACTTC. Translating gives CASSLGLAGGEQYF.

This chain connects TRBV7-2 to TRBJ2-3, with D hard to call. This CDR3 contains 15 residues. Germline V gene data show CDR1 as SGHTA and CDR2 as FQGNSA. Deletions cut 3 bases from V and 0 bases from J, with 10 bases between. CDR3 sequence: CASSLWGPSTDTQYF. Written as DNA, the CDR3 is TGTGCCAGCAGCTTGTGGGGTCCTAGCACAGATACGCAGTATTTT.

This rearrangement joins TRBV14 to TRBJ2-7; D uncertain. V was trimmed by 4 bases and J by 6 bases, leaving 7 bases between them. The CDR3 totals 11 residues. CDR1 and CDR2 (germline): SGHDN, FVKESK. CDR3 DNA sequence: TGTGCCAGCAGCCTTAGACTCGAGCAGTACTTC. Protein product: CASSLRLEQYF.

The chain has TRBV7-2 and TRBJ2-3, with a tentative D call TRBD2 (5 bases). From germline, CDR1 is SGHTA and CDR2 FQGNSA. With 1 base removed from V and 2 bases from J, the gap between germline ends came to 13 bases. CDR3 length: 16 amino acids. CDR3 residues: CASSLGPVGNTDTQYF. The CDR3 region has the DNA TGTGCCAGCAGCTTAGGCCCTGTCGGGAACACAGATACGCAGTATTTT.

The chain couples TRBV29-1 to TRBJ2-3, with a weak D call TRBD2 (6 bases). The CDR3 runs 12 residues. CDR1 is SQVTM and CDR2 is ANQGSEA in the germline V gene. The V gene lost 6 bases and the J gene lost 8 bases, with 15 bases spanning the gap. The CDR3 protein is CSVDLALGTQYF. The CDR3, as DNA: TGCAGCGTGGATCTAGCGTTAGGTACGCAGTATTTT.

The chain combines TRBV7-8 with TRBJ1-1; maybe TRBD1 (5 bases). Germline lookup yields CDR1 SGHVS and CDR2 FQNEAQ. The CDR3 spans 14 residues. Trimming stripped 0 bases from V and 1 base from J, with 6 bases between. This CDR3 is CASSLAGGNTEAFF. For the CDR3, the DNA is TGTGCCAGCAGCTTAGCGGGGGGGAACACTGAAGCTTTCTTT.

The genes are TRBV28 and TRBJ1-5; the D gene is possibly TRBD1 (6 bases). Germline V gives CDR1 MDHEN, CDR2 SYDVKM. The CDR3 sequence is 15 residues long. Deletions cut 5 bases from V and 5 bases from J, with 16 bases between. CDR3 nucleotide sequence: TGTGCCAGCAGTCTCGGACAGATCGACCATCAGCCCCAGCATTTT. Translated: CASSLGQIDHQPQHF.

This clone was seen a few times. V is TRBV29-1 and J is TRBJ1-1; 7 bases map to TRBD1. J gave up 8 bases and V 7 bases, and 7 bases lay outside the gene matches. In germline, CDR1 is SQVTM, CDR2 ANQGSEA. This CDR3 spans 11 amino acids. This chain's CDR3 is CSAQGDFEAFF. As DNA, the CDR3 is TGCAGCGCGCAGGGGGACTTCGAAGCTTTCTTT.

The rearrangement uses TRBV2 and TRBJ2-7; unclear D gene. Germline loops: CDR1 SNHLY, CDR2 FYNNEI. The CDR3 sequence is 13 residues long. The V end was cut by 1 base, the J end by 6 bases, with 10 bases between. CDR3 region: CASSEDAVGEQYF. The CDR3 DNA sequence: TGTGCCAGCAGTGAAGACGCGGTCGGCGAGCAGTACTTC.

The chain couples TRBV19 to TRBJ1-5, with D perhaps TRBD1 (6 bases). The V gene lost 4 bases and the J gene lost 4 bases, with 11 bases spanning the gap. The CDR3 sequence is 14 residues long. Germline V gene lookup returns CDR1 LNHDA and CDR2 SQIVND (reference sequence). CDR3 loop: CASSTRTANQPQHF. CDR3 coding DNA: TGTGCCAGTAGTACCCGGACAGCTAATCAGCCCCAGCATTTT. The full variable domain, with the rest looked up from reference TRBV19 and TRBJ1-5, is DGGITQSPKYLFRKEGQNVTLSCEQNLNHDAMYWYRQDPGQGLRLIYYSQIVNDFQKGDIAEGYSVSREKKESFPLTVTSAQKNPTAFYLCASSTRTANQPQHFGDGTRLSIL.

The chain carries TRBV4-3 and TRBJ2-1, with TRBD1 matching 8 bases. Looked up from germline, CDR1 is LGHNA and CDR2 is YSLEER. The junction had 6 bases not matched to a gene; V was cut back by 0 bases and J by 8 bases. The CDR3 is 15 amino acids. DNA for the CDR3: TGCGCCAGCAGCCAAGATCGGGCAGGGGGCTATGAGCAGTTCTTC. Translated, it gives CASSQDRAGGYEQFF.

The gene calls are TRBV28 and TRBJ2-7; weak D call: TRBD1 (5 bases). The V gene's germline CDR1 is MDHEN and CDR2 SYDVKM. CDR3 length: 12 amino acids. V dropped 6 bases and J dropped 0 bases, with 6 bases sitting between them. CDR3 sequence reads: CASSDSSYEQYF. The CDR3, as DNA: TGTGCCAGCAGCGACAGCTCCTACGAGCAGTACTTC.

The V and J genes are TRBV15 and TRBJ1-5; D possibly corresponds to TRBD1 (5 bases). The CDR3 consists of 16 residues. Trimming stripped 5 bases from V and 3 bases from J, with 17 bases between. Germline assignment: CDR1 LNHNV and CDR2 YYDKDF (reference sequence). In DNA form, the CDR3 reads TGTGCCACCAGCGGGTTCAGAGGGGTCACCAATCAGCCCCAGCATTTT. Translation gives CATSGFRGVTNQPQHF.